The T cell receptor (beta chain) under discussion was sequenced for a study of blood T cell repertoires in COVID-19. The CDR3 totals 15 residues. Germline V CDR1 and CDR2: SEHNR, FQNEAQ (reference sequence). With V trimmed by 5 bases and J by 5 bases, 6 bases remained unmatched. TCRdb's table, derived via immunoSEQ multiplex PCR, lists solely in-frame clones and lacks some. The repertoire holds approximately 400,000 clones, about four fifths seen once, with approximately 5.4% in the top ten. The participants were between about 18 and 90 years old and came from about two dozen US areas. Sequencing was performed on PBMCs or T cells enriched from blood (not recorded which). The receptor was derived from a woman between 50 and 59 years old who had recovered from COVID-19. The chain links TRBV7-9 to TRBJ2-5; 12 bases agree with TRBD2. CDR3 region: CASSRRTSGTETQYF. The CDR3 DNA reads as TGTGCCAGCAGCCGTAGGACTAGCGGGACCGAGACCCAGTACTTC. Variable domain in full (rest from reference TRBV7-9 and TRBJ2-5): DTGVSQNPRHKITKRGQNVTFRCDPISEHNRLYWYRQTLGQGPEFLTYFQNEAQLEKSRLLSDRFSAERPKGSFSTLEIQRTEQGDSAMYLCASSRRTSGTETQYFGPGTRLLVL.